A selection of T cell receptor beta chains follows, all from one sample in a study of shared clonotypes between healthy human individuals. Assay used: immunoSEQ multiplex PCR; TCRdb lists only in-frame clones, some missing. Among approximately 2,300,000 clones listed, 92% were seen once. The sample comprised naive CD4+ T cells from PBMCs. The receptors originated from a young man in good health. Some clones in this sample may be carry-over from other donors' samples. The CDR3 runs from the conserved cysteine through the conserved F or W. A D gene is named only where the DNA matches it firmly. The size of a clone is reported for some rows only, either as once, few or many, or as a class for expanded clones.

CASSQWGGPTDTQYF | TGTGCCAGCAGCCAATGGGGGGGACCAACAGATACGCAGTATTTT | NA | TRBJ2-3 | TRBD2 | TRBV7-3 | 15
CASSLDSFYEQYF | TGTGCCAGCAGCTTGGACAGCTTCTACGAGCAGTACTTC | NA | TRBJ2-7 | NA | TRBV5-4 | 13
CATSIIGQGRPYEQYF | TGTGCCACCAGCATAATAGGACAGGGGCGTCCCTACGAGCAGTACTTC | NA | TRBJ2-7 | TRBD1 | TRBV15 | 16
CASSVDRAGELFF | TGTGCCAGCAGTGTTGACAGGGCCGGGGAGCTGTTTTTT | NA | TRBJ2-2 | TRBD1 | TRBV6-1 | 13
CASSLAPGQVNNEQFF | TGCGCCAGCAGCTTGGCCCCGGGACAGGTAAACAATGAGCAGTTCTTC | NA | TRBJ2-1 | TRBD1 | TRBV5-1 | 16
CASRRDSQETQYF | TGTGCCAGCCGACGGGACAGCCAAGAGACCCAGTACTTC | NA | TRBJ2-5 | TRBD1 | TRBV18 | 13
CASSADSNEQFF | TGTGCCAGCTCAGCCGACAGTAATGAGCAGTTCTTC | once | TRBJ2-1 | NA | TRBV18 | 12
CAISEAYRGSGNTIYF | TGTGCCATCAGTGAGGCCTACAGGGGATCGGGAAACACCATATATTTT | NA | TRBJ1-3 | TRBD1 | TRBV10-3 | 16
CASSIAGAQGKLFF | TGTGCCAGCAGCATTGCCGGGGCTCAGGGAAAACTGTTTTTT | NA | TRBJ1-4 | NA | TRBV5-4 | 14
CASSQAGVGAGELFF | TGTGCCAGCAGCCAAGCTGGCGTTGGGGCCGGGGAGCTGTTTTTT | NA | TRBJ2-2 | NA | TRBV4-2 | 15
CASSYRGREKLFF | TGTGCCAGCAGTTACAGGGGTCGAGAAAAACTGTTTTTT | NA | TRBJ1-4 | TRBD1 | TRBV28 | 13
CASSPGPGQDLEAFF | TGTGCCAGCAGCCCCGGGCCGGGACAGGACCTCGAAGCTTTCTTT | NA | TRBJ1-1 | TRBD1 | TRBV5-4 | 15
CASSLMGQQPYEQYF | TGTGCCAGCAGCTTAATGGGACAGCAACCCTACGAGCAGTACTTC | NA | TRBJ2-7 | TRBD1 | TRBV7-2 | 15
CASSESWGADTDTQYF | TGTGCCAGCAGTGAATCCTGGGGCGCGGACACAGATACGCAGTATTTT | NA | TRBJ2-3 | NA | TRBV25-1 | 16
CASSNFRLAGGSYEQYF | TGTGCCAGCAGTAACTTCCGACTAGCGGGAGGGTCCTACGAGCAGTACTTC | NA | TRBJ2-7 | TRBD2 | TRBV28 | 17
CASSTSGAAYEQYF | TGTGCCAGCAGCACCTCGGGCGCTGCCTACGAGCAGTACTTC | NA | TRBJ2-7 | NA | TRBV28 | 14
CASSQVTVTPYEQYF | TGCGCCAGCAGCCAGGTTACAGTCACCCCCTACGAGCAGTACTTC | NA | TRBJ2-7 | NA | TRBV4-1 | 15
CASSAGQGTSEAFF | TGTGCCAGCAGCGCGGGACAGGGGACATCTGAAGCTTTCTTT | once | TRBJ1-1 | TRBD1 | TRBV5-4 | 14
CASSSPTIGMAQTQYF | TGTGCCAGCAGCTCACCCACTATTGGGATGGCGCAGACCCAGTACTTC | NA | TRBJ2-5 | NA | TRBV5-4 | 16
CAISERGAYNEQFF | TGTGCCATCAGTGAGAGGGGGGCCTACAATGAGCAGTTCTTC | NA | TRBJ2-1 | NA | TRBV10-3 | 14
CASRWGRQETQYF | TGTGCCAGCAGATGGGGCAGGCAAGAGACCCAGTACTTC | NA | TRBJ2-5 | NA | TRBV5-6 | 13
CASSLYSGRDGETQYF | TGTGCCAGCAGCTTATACAGCGGGAGGGATGGTGAGACCCAGTACTTC | NA | TRBJ2-5 | TRBD2 | TRBV7-9 | 16
CASSWGGARGTSVQYF | TGCGCCAGCAGCTGGGGTGGGGCACGAGGGACGTCGGTGCAGTACTTC | NA | TRBJ2-5 | NA | TRBV5-1 | 16
CSGGGGERETQYF | TGCAGCGGGGGCGGGGGAGAACGAGAGACCCAGTACTTC | NA | TRBJ2-5 | TRBD2 | TRBV29-1 | 13
CASSIPFGEQYF | TGTGCCAGCAGTATACCCTTCGGGGAGCAGTACTTC | NA | TRBJ2-7 | NA | TRBV27 | 12
CASRPGPFYEQYF | TGTGCCAGCAGGCCAGGGCCTTTCTACGAGCAGTACTTC | NA | TRBJ2-7 | NA | TRBV28 | 13
CASSLGRTYEQYF | TGTGCCAGCAGCTTAGGACGGACCTACGAGCAGTACTTC | NA | TRBJ2-7 | NA | TRBV7-2 | 13
CASSMLRGIDEQYF | TGTGCCAGTAGTATGTTGCGGGGAATCGACGAGCAGTACTTC | NA | TRBJ2-7 | NA | TRBV19 | 14
CASRAGPNYGYTF | TGTGCCAGCAGGGCCGGACCTAACTATGGCTACACCTTC | NA | TRBJ1-2 | NA | TRBV28 | 13
CASSLQRGVNEQFF | TGTGCCAGCAGCCTTCAGCGGGGAGTTAATGAGCAGTTCTTC | NA | TRBJ2-1 | TRBD2 | TRBV6-1 | 14
CASSYGGVADTQYF | TGTGCCAGCAGTTACGGGGGAGTGGCAGATACGCAGTATTTT | NA | TRBJ2-3 | NA | TRBV6-5 | 14
CASSLDRGGTETQYF | TGTGCCAGCAGCTTAGACAGGGGTGGTACAGAGACCCAGTACTTC | NA | TRBJ2-5 | TRBD1 | TRBV7-2 | 15
CASSELLARDEQYF | TGTGCCAGCAGTGAATTGCTTGCGAGGGACGAGCAGTACTTC | NA | TRBJ2-7 | NA | TRBV2 | 14
CASSLDRGGIYNEQFF | TGTGCCAGCAGCTTAGATCGGGGAGGGATCTACAATGAGCAGTTCTTC | NA | TRBJ2-1 | TRBD2 | TRBV11-3 | 16
CATSRGEGLPFDTQYF | TGTGCCACCAGCAGAGGGGAGGGACTCCCCTTTGATACGCAGTATTTT | NA | TRBJ2-3 | TRBD2 | TRBV15 | 16
CATSRATGTFSYEQYF | TGTGCCACCAGCAGGGCAACAGGTACATTCTCCTACGAGCAGTACTTC | NA | TRBJ2-7 | NA | TRBV15 | 16
CASTRPWGEQYF | TGTGCCAGCACCAGACCGTGGGGTGAGCAGTACTTC | NA | TRBJ2-7 | NA | TRBV7-2 | 12
CASSEVWGPGLAASYNEQFF | TGTGCCAGCAGTGAAGTCTGGGGTCCGGGACTAGCGGCCTCCTACAATGAGCAGTTCTTC | NA | TRBJ2-1 | TRBD2 | TRBV6-1 | 20
CASSIRTGRGETQYF | TGTGCCAGCAGTATCAGGACAGGGCGTGGGGAGACCCAGTACTTC | NA | TRBJ2-5 | TRBD1 | TRBV5-6 | 15